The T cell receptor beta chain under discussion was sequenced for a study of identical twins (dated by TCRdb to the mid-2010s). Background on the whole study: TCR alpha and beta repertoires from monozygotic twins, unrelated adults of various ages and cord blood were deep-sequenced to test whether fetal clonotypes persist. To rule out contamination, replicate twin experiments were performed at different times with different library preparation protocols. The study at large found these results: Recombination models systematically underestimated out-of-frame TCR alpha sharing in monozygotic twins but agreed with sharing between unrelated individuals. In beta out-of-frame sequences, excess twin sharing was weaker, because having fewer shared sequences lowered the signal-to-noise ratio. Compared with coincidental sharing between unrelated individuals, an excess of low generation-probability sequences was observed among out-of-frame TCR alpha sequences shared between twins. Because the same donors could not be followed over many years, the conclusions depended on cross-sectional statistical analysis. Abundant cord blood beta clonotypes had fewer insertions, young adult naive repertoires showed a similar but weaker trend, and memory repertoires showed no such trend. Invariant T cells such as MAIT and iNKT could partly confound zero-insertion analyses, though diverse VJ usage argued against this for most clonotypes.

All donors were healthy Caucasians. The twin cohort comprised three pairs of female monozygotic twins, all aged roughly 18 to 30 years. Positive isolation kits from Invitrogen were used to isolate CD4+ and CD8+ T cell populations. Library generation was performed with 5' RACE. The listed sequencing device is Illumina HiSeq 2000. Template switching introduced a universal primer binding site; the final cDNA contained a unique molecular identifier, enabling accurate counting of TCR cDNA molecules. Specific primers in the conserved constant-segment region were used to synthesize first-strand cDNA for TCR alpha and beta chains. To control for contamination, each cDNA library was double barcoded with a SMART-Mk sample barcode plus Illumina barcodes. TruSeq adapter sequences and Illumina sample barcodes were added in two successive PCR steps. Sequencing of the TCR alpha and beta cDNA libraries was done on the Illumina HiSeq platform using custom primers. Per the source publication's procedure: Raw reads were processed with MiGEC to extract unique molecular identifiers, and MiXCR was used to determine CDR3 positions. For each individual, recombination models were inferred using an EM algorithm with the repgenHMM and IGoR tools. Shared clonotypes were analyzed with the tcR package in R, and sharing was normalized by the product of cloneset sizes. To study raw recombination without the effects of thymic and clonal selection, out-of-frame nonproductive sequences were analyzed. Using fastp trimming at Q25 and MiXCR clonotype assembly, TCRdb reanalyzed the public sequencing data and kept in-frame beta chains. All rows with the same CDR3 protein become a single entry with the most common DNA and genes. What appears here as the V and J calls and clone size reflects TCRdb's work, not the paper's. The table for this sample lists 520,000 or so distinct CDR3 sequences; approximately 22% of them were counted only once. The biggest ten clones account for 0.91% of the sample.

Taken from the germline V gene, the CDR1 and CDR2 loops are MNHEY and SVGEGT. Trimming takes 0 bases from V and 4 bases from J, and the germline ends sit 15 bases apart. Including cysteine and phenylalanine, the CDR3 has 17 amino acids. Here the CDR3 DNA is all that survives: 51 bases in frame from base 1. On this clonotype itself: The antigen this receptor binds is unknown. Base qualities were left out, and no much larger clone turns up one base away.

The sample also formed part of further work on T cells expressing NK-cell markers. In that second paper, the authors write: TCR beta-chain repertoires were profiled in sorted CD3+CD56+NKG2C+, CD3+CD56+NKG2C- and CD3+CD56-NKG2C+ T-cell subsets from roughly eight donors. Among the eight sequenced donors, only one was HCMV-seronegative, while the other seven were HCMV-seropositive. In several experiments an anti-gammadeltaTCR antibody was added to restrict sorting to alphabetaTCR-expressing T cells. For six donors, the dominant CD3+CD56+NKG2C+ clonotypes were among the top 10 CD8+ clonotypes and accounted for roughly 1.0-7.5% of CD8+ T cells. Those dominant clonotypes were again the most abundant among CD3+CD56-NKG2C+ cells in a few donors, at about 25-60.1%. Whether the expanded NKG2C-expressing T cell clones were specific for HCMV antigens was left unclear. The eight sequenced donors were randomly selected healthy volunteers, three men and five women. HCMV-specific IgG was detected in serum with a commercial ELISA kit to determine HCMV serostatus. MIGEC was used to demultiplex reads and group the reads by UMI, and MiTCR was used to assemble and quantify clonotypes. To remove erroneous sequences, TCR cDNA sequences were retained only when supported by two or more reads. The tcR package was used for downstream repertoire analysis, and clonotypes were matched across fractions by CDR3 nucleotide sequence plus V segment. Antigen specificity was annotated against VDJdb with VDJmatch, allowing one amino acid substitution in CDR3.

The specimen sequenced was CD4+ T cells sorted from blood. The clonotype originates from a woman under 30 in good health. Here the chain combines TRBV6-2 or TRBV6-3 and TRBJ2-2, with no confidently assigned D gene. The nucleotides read TGTGCCAGCAGTTACTCGAATGTACATTTAGCCACCGGGGAGCTGTTTTTT. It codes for CASSYSNVHLATGELFF.